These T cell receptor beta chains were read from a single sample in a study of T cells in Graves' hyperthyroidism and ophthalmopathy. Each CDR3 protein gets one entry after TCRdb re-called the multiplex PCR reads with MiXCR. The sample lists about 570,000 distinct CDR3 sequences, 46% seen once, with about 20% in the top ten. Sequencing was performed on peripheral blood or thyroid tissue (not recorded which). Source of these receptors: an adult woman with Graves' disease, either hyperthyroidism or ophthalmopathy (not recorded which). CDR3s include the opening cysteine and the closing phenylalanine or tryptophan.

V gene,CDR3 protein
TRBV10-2,CASSTGVVQPQHF
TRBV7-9,CASTQEVTQYF
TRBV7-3,CASSPDVGYEQYF
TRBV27,CASRQGGVTEAFF
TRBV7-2,CASSARQAGGYTF
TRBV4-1,CASSYTGVAASETQYF
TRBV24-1,CATSDKPRTDTQYF
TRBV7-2,CASSLAWGGNQPQHF
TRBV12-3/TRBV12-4,CASSSPRASGYTF
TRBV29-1,CSVEGRTNYGYTF
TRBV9,CASSVNPNTEAFF
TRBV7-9,CASNPHGGTDTQYF
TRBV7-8,CASSLTPTGEGNTEAFF
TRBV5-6,CASSLEGDRGKLFF
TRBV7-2,CASSPIGASYEQYF
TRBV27,CASSSTLTRRPTQYEQYF
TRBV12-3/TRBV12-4,CASRSTSSYEQYF
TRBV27,CASNLLGNYGYTF
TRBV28,CASSLWLGDTGELFF
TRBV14,CASSQEPGLGSPLHF
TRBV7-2,CASSSSGQLNTIYF
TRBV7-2,CASSRDGGALSGEAFF
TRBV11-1,CASSPPSGQGSYEQYF
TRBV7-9,CASSPPGQSGRNTIYF
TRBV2,CASRLRGYEQPQHF
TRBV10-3,CAISEDRVFYYGYTF
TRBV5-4,CASSLVGQGARNEKLFF
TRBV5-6,CASSSGWGRQPQHF
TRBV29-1,CSVAGTALGAFF
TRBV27,CASSPILGTGPTNEKLFF
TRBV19,CASSIEGSYEQYF
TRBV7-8,CASSLLEGQGFSPLHF
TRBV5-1,CASSSDSPTLREQYF
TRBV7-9,CASSLAQASNTGELFF
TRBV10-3,CAISRGGRYEQFF
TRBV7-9,CASTLGSRGPTGGYGYTF
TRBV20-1,CSELGTSGAYEQYF
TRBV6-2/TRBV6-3,CASSLWQQETQYF
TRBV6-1,CASSTHPGQSNQPQHF
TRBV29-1,CSVNRGPGTEAFF
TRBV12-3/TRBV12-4,CASTPTVDGYTF
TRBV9,CASSTNTQVPNSPLHF
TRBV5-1,CASSAQGGADTQYF
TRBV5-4,CASSQVSLGADGYTF
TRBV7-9,CASSSRRGADDEAFF
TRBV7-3,CASSLAGVGNSPLHF
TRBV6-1,CASSEAQSYEQYF
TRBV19,CASSIARRYGYTF
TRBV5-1,CASRYGLHSGNTIYF
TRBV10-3,CAISETEALNTGELFF
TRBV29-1,CSGADGVNQPQHF
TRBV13,CASSLGGQGNEKLFF
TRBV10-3,CATHAGANYGYTF
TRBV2,CASSVDGGAGTGELFF
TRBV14,CASSQVTGRYTEAFF
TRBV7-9,CASSPRDIHGAQYF
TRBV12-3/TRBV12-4,CASSQLFLAGVTGGLFF